This TCR beta chain was recorded in a study of blood T cell repertoires in COVID-19. For the study at large: Nucleic acid was either cDNA or gDNA, and it came from T cells, B-cell-depleted T cells, or PBMCs.

Cohorts were determined from participant-reported clinical history. Cohort 3 donors counted as recovered after two negative PCRs, clearance, or resolved symptoms. Clones were read by immunoSEQ multiplex PCR, and TCRdb kept only the in-frame ones, dropping some. Of over 200,000 clones in the sample, about 80% were seen once. Details on this clone: Other DNA sequences in the sample encode the same CDR3.

Germline CDR1 reads KGHSH; CDR2 reads LQKENI. The V end lost 4 bases, the J end lost 1 base, and 6 bases lay between the germline ends. CDR3 length equals 13 residues. The V call is TRBV18, the J call TRBJ2-3; tentative D call: TRBD1 (6 bases). This receptor was taken from a man aged 55 to 69 who had recovered from COVID-19. The sample taken for sequencing was PBMCs or T cells enriched from blood (not recorded which). CDR3 in amino acids: CASSRQGTDTQYF. The CDR3 region has the DNA TGTGCCAGCTCACGACAGGGCACAGATACGCAGTATTTT.